This TCR beta chain is from a study of early T cells in non-severe SARS-CoV-2 infection. TCRdb itself ran the 5' RACE reads through MiXCR, one entry per CDR3 protein. Here the sample spans some 66,000 distinct CDR3 sequences, roughly 9.1% being singletons. The CDR3 extends over 17 amino acids. V lost 5 bases and J 0 bases, leaving 17 bases between the germline ends. This chain links TRBV12-3 or TRBV12-4 with TRBJ1-5; D uncertain. The TCR originated in an adult who was a healthcare worker with PCR-confirmed SARS-CoV-2 infection or an uninfected control (not recorded which). Material for sequencing was whole blood. The CDR3 DNA reads as TGTGCCAGCAGTCCCCCGGCAGGTTATTATAGCAATCAGCCCCAGCATTTT. Amino acid sequence: CASSPPAGYYSNQPQHF.